This TCR beta chain was recovered during a study of regulatory T cells in long-lasting Graves disease. In the study overall: Persistent cases took antithyroid drugs over 5 years and stayed TSH receptor antibody positive. Points from the study as a whole: Shared public clonotypes totalled about 2,700 in persistent patients, compared with about 970 in new patients. Persistent disease was associated with favored TRBV28 usage and with favored use of TRBJ1-2 and TRBJ2-5.

In this sample, this clonotype turned up many times. Antigen unknown. Between the trimmed V and J ends, which lost 6 bases and 2 bases, there was a span of 14 bases. CDR3 length equals 14 residues. Construction of TCR beta libraries relied on iRepertoire HTBI primers and on Arm-PCR targeting CDR3 regions. One entry per CDR3 protein results from TCRdb running MiXCR on the multiplex PCR reads. This table has some 440,000 distinct CDR3 sequences, about a fifth appearing once. Described time point: persistent/refractory GD, antithyroid drugs over 5 years with positive TRAb. PBMC-extracted RNA yielded the TCR library. Patients were enrolled at an endocrinology department in Xi'an, China.

The V and J genes are TRBV12-3 or TRBV12-4 and TRBJ2-7, with D uncertain. The sequencing used peripheral blood mononuclear cells (PBMCs), collected when the disease was refractory, from a patient treated with antithyroid drugs. This TCR was recovered from a female donor with Graves disease. The CDR3 region is CASSPFLPPYEQYF. Here the CDR3 DNA reads TGTGCCAGCAGCCCGTTTCTCCCCCCCTACGAGCAGTACTTC.